The sequence of this TCR beta chain was determined in a study of cytomegalovirus exposure and HLA in healthy donors. V lost 5 bases and J lost 3, with 14 bases in between. This CDR3 is built from 14 residues. Germline assignment: CDR1 LNHDA and CDR2 SQIVND (reference sequence). Researchers ran the PCR with 60 Vbeta and 13 Jbeta primers. Libraries were prepared by immunoSEQ multiplex PCR; TCRdb keeps only in-frame clonotypes and omits some of them. The sample includes about 170,000 clones. This clonotype was sampled from a woman aged 18-29 years in good health and CMV-seropositive. Sample: PBMCs. This chain joins TRBV19 and TRBJ2-7, with a possible D match to TRBD2 (6 bases). CDR3 coding DNA: TGTGCCAGTAGTCCGGGAGTATTGGGCTACGAGCAGTACTTC. It yields the protein CASSPGVLGYEQYF.